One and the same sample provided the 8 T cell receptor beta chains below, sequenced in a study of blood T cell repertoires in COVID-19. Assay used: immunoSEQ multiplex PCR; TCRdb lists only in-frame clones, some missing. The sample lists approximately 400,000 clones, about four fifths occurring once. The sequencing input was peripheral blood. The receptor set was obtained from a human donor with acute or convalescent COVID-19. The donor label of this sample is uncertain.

CDR3 protein: CAWQEGSHTEAFF. In nucleotides, the CDR3 is TGTGCCTGGCAGGAGGGCTCACACACTGAAGCTTTCTTT. V gene TRBV30 combines with J gene TRBJ1-1; D is ambiguous. Germline V CDR1 and CDR2: GTSNPN, SVGIG (reference sequence). The CDR3 loop spans 13 amino acids. V lost 5 bases and J lost 3, with 13 bases in between.

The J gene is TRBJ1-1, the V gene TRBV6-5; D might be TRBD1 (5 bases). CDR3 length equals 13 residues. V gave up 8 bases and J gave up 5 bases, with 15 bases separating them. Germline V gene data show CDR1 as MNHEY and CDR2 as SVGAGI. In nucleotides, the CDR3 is TGTGCCAGCCGCAGGGAGGTATATACTGAAGCTTTCTTT. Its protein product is CASRREVYTEAFF.

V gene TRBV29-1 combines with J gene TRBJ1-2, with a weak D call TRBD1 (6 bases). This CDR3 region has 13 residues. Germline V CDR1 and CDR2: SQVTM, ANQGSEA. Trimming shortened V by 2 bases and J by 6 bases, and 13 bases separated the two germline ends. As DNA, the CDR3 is TGCAGCGTTGAATCAACAGGGACCCATGGCTACACCTTC. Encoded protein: CSVESTGTHGYTF. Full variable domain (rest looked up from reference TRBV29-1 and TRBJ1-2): SAVISQKPSRDICQRGTSLTIQCQVDSQVTMMFWYRQQPGQSLTLIATANQGSEATYESGFVIDKFPISRPNLTFSTLTVSNMSPEDSSIYLCSVESTGTHGYTFGSGTRLTVV.

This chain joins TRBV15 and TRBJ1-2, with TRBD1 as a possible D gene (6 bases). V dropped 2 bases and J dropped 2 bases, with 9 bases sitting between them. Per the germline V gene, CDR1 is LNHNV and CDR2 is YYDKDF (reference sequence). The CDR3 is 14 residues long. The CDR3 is CATSRQGINYGYTF. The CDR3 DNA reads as TGTGCCACCAGCAGACAGGGGATCAACTATGGCTACACCTTC.

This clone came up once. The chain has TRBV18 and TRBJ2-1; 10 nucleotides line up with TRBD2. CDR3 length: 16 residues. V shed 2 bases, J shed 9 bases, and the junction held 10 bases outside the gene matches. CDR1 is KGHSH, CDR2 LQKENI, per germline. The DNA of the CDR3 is TGTGCCAGCTCACCAACTACGCCGGGACTAGCGACTGAGCAGTTCTTC. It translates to CASSPTTPGLATEQFF.

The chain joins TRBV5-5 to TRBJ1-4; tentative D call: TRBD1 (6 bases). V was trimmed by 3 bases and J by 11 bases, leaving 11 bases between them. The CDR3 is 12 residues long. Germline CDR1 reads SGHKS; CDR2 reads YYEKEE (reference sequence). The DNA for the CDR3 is TGTGCCAGCAGCTGGGACAACGGGAAACTGTTTTTT. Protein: CASSWDNGKLFF.

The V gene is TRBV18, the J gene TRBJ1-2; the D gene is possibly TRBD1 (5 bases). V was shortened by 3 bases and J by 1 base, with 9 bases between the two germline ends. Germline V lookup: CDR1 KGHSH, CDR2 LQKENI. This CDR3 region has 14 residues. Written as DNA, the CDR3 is TGTGCCAGCTCACCTCAGGGATATAACTATGGCTACACCTTC. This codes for CASSPQGYNYGYTF.

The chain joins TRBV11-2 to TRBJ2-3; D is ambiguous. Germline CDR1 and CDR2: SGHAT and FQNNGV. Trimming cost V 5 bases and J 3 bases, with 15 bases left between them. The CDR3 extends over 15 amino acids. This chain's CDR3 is CASSPRRGNTDTQYF. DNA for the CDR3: TGTGCCAGCAGCCCGAGAAGAGGAAATACAGATACGCAGTATTTT.